The 28 T cell receptor beta chains reported below all come from one sample, sequenced in a study of blood T cell repertoires in COVID-19. Here immunoSEQ multiplex PCR was the method, and the copy in TCRdb shows in-frame clones only, minus some. Altogether roughly 230,000 clones are present, around 82% being singletons, with the ten largest covering approximately 4.4%. The sample taken for sequencing was peripheral blood. The origin of the receptors is a man aged 50 or older with active or convalescent COVID-19.

This sequence joins TRBV5-4 and TRBJ2-1; 9 bases map to TRBD2. CDR3 length: 17 amino acids. Trimming removed 4 bases from V and 13 bases from J; junction bases left unmatched: 21. CDR1 is SGHNT, CDR2 YYREEE, per germline (reference sequence). CDR3 DNA: TGTGCCAGCAGCCCCCAGGGGGGCGGGGGGGCCTCCCGAATACAGTTCTTC. This encodes CASSPQGGGGASRIQFF.

A single count supports this clone. The rearrangement uses TRBV19 and TRBJ2-3; 9 bases match TRBD2. V lost 5 bases to trimming and J lost 3 bases; unmatched junction nucleotides: 9. The CDR3 is 16 amino acids. CDR1 and CDR2 from the germline V gene are LNHDA and SQIVND (reference sequence). CDR3 sequence (DNA): TGTGCCAGTAGTTTCGGACTAGCGCAAGGAACAGATACGCAGTATTTT. This encodes CASSFGLAQGTDTQYF. The whole variable domain, filled in from reference TRBV19 and TRBJ2-3, reads DGGITQSPKYLFRKEGQNVTLSCEQNLNHDAMYWYRQDPGQGLRLIYYSQIVNDFQKGDIAEGYSVSREKKESFPLTVTSAQKNPTAFYLCASSFGLAQGTDTQYFGPGTRLTVL.

This chain joins TRBV4-3 and TRBJ1-5; 8 bases agree with TRBD1. In germline, CDR1 is LGHNA, CDR2 YSLEER. V was clipped by 3 bases and J by 5 bases; unmatched bases: 3. The length of the CDR3 is 14 residues. CDR3 DNA sequence: TGCGCCAGCAGCCATGGACAGGGAGATCAGCCCCAGCATTTT. Translating gives CASSHGQGDQPQHF.

The chain is built from TRBV4-1 and TRBJ1-4, with TRBD1 as a possible D gene (5 bases). Germline loops: CDR1 MGHRA, CDR2 YSYEKL. This CDR3 has 14 amino acids. Trimming removed 1 base from V and 8 bases from J, with 11 bases in between. CDR3 DNA: TGCGCCAGCAGCCAAGCAGGGTTTGGCGAAAAACTGTTTTTT. Translating it yields CASSQAGFGEKLFF.

The chain uses TRBV30 and TRBJ1-2; D is possibly TRBD1 (5 bases). In germline, CDR1 is GTSNPN, CDR2 SVGIG (reference sequence). CDR3 size: 11 residues. Trimming left V 4 bases short and J 8 bases short, with 11 bases between. The CDR3 DNA sequence: TGTGCCTGGACTAGGGGTGGCGGCTACACCTTC. It encodes CAWTRGGGYTF.

V gene TRBV30 combines with J gene TRBJ1-3; no clear D gene. Trimming cost V 5 bases and J 2 bases, with 10 bases left between them. The CDR3 is made up of 13 amino acids. Germline V gives CDR1 GTSNPN, CDR2 SVGIG (reference sequence). For the CDR3, the DNA is TGTGCCTGGGCCTCCGGGGCTGGAAACACCATATATTTT. It is translated as CAWASGAGNTIYF. Together with reference TRBV30 and TRBJ1-3, the CDR3 gives the full variable domain: SQTIHQWPATLVQPVGSPLSLECTVEGTSNPNLYWYRQAAGRGLQLLFYSVGIGQISSEVPQNLSASRPQDRQFILSSKKLLLSDSGFYLCAWASGAGNTIYFGEGSWLTVV.

The chain joins TRBV7-8 to TRBJ1-2, with 9 bases aligning to TRBD1. The length of the CDR3 is 16 residues. CDR1 and CDR2 from the germline V gene are SGHVS and FQNEAQ. The V gene end was trimmed by 5 bases and the J gene end by 6 bases; junction bases not matched to a gene: 13. CDR3 sequence: CASSPRRQGGFDGYTF. The CDR3 region has the DNA TGTGCCAGCAGCCCTCGACGACAGGGGGGGTTTGATGGCTACACCTTC.

In regard to this clone: Sequence at one end of the junction differs from germline and may be a read error. This chain connects TRBV19 to TRBJ2-7, with 8 bases that match TRBD2. Germline V gives CDR1 LNHDA, CDR2 SQIVND (reference sequence). The CDR3 runs 12 residues. For the CDR3, the DNA is TGTGCCAGTAGTTTCCTTAGCGGGGAGCCGTACTTC. Translated: CASSFLSGEPYF. The full variable domain, rest sourced from reference TRBV19 and TRBJ2-7, is DGGITQSPKYLFRKEGQNVTLSCEQNLNHDAMYWYRQDPGQGLRLIYYSQIVNDFQKGDIAEGYSVSREKKESFPLTVTSAQKNPTAFYLCASSFLSGEPYFGPGTRLTVT.

V is TRBV6-2 or TRBV6-3 and J is TRBJ2-2; D possibly corresponds to TRBD1 (6 bases). V shed 2 bases and J shed 7 bases, with 11 bases lying between them. The CDR3 has 14 amino acids. Germline CDR1 reads MNHEY; CDR2 reads SVGEGT. CDR3 nucleotide sequence: TGTGCCAGCAGTTACCAGCAGGGGAGCGGGGAGCTGTTTTTT. It encodes CASSYQQGSGELFF.

V usage is TRBV12-5 and J usage is TRBJ2-1; 8 bases match TRBD1. The ends lost 2 bases at V and 2 bases at J; junction bases unmatched: 5. This CDR3 comprises 16 residues. CDR1 and CDR2 from the germline V gene are LGHNT and FRNRAP. CDR3 DNA sequence: TGTGCTAGTGGTTTGCCAGGGGGCCCCCCCTACAATGAGCAGTTCTTC. Protein product: CASGLPGGPPYNEQFF.

The V gene is TRBV3-1 (or the pseudogene TRBV3-2), the J gene TRBJ1-2; D is ambiguous. Trimming took off 0 bases at V and 4 bases at J, with 12 bases between the two ends. Per the germline V gene, CDR1 is LGHDT and CDR2 is YNNKEL (reference sequence). This CDR3 region has 15 residues. DNA for the CDR3: TGTGCCAGCAGCCAAGATCTGACAATCTCCTATGGCTACACCTTC. Residues: CASSQDLTISYGYTF.

The chain uses TRBV29-1 and TRBJ2-5; weak D call: TRBD2 (6 bases). Per germline, CDR1 SQVTM and CDR2 ANQGSEA. The V end was cut by 7 bases, the J end by 7 bases, with 19 bases between. There are 13 residues in the CDR3. As DNA, the CDR3 is TGCAGCGCCCGGGAGCGACCTGAGGGGACCCAGTACTTC. Its protein is CSARERPEGTQYF.

Points on this clone: This CDR3 is missing its conserved last phenylalanine or tryptophan, likely due to a read error. The rearrangement links TRBV5-1 to TRBJ2-7; D unresolved. V dropped 0 bases and J dropped 3 bases, with 7 bases sitting between them. This CDR3 has 13 amino acids. Germline CDR1 and CDR2: SGHRS and YFSETQ. CDR3 loop: CASSLVWGYEQYL. As DNA, the CDR3 is TGCGCCAGCAGCTTGGTTTGGGGCTACGAGCAGTACCTC.

The chain couples TRBV3-1 (or the pseudogene TRBV3-2) to TRBJ2-5; 11 bases match TRBD2. Trimming at V came to 1 base and at J to 1 base, leaving 11 bases not matched to a gene. CDR1 is LGHDT, CDR2 YNNKEL, per germline (reference sequence). The CDR3 is 19 amino acids. The DNA for the CDR3 is TGTGCCAGCAGCCAAGTACTAGCGGGGGCGACAACATTCCAAGAGACCCAGTACTTC. Its translation is CASSQVLAGATTFQETQYF.

The V and J genes are TRBV2 and TRBJ1-1; D ambiguous. Germline V lookup: CDR1 SNHLY, CDR2 FYNNEI. The CDR3 is 13 residues long. V was shortened by 2 bases and J by 2 bases, with 6 bases between the two germline ends. The CDR3 spells CASSETFNTEAFF. CDR3 DNA sequence: TGTGCCAGCAGTGAAACATTTAACACTGAAGCTTTCTTT.

The chain is built from TRBV5-1 and TRBJ2-3, with 7 bases fitting TRBD2. The CDR3 loop spans 16 amino acids. Trimming cost V 2 bases and J 2 bases; bases outside gene matches: 8. Germline V gives CDR1 SGHRS, CDR2 YFSETQ. The CDR3 is CASSFLRDYHTDTQYF. The CDR3 nucleotides are TGCGCCAGCAGCTTCCTCCGGGACTACCACACAGATACGCAGTATTTT.

The chain employs TRBV25-1 and TRBJ1-1; TRBD1 might be the D (5 bases). V lost 3 bases, J lost 2 bases, and 10 bases lay in between. Germline CDR1 reads MGHDK; CDR2 reads SYGVNS. This CDR3 comprises 14 residues. The CDR3 region is CASSEAGFNTEAFF. The CDR3 DNA is TGTGCCAGCAGTGAGGCAGGGTTTAACACTGAAGCTTTCTTT.

This clone was counted between two and nine times. This chain uses TRBV5-1 with TRBJ1-1; D is uncertain. Trimming left V 6 bases short and J 5 bases short, with 14 bases between. Looked up from germline, CDR1 is SGHRS and CDR2 is YFSETQ. This CDR3 comprises 13 residues. In DNA, the CDR3 is TGCGCCAGCACAGACCCGGGGTTTACTGAAGCTTTCTTT. It yields the protein CASTDPGFTEAFF.

This sequence joins TRBV3-1 (or the pseudogene TRBV3-2) and TRBJ1-5; no definite D call. Germline V CDR1 and CDR2: LGHDT, YNNKEL (reference sequence). This CDR3 contains 15 residues. The V end was cut by 5 bases, the J end by 2 bases, with 13 bases between. CDR3 protein: CASSAQPGGNQPQHF. Here the CDR3 DNA reads TGTGCCAGCAGCGCCCAACCGGGAGGCAATCAGCCCCAGCATTTT.

V usage is TRBV11-2 and J usage is TRBJ2-5, with 7 bases aligning to TRBD2. The germline V gene encodes CDR1 SGHAT and CDR2 FQNNGV. This CDR3 contains 15 residues. Losses at the gene ends were 0 bases for V and 3 bases for J; bases not matched to a gene: 4. CDR3 in DNA: TGTGCCAGCAGCTTAGATGGGGGGGGGAAAGAGACCCAGTACTTC. Its protein product is CASSLDGGGKETQYF.

The V and J genes are TRBV4-2 and TRBJ2-1; 9 bases align to TRBD2. Germline CDR1 reads LGHNA; CDR2 reads YNFKEQ. Germline trimming cut 1 base from V and 0 bases from J; bases unmatched to any gene: 10. The CDR3 is 19 residues long. The CDR3: CASSQASGGRLNSYNEQFF. CDR3 nucleotide sequence: TGTGCCAGCAGCCAAGCCAGCGGGGGGAGGCTTAACTCCTACAATGAGCAGTTCTTC.

The chain joins TRBV6-2 or TRBV6-3 to TRBJ2-7; 7 bases agree with TRBD1. Germline loops: CDR1 MNHEY, CDR2 SVGEGT. J was trimmed by 6 bases and V by 6 bases; bases with no gene match: 17. The CDR3 is 16 amino acids. In DNA form, the CDR3 reads TGTGCCAGCAGCCCCTACTTGACAGGGTATGTGGGCGAGCAGTACTTC. Protein product: CASSPYLTGYVGEQYF.

The chain joins TRBV27 to TRBJ2-7, with 11 bases matching TRBD1. V was clipped by 5 bases and J by 3 bases; unmatched bases: 9. This CDR3 contains 16 residues. Germline lookup yields CDR1 MNHEY and CDR2 SMNVEV (reference sequence). The CDR3 coding sequence is TGTGCCAGCAGTGCTTGGACAGGGGGCGCGAGCTACGAGCAGTACTTC. The encoded protein is CASSAWTGGASYEQYF.

In nucleotides, the CDR3 is TGTGCCAGCAGCGGGACTCTTCTTGGTGAAGCTTTCTTT. Its translation: CASSGTLLGEAFF. The J gene is TRBJ1-1, the V gene TRBV25-1; D is possibly TRBD1 (5 bases). Germline loops: CDR1 MGHDK, CDR2 SYGVNS. This CDR3 contains 13 residues. V was trimmed by 6 bases and J by 7 bases, leaving 15 bases between them.

V and J are TRBV30 and TRBJ1-4; D gene unclear. This CDR3 comprises 12 residues. Trimming removed 1 base from V and 9 bases from J, with 9 bases in between. In germline, CDR1 is GTSNPN, CDR2 SVGIG (reference sequence). The CDR3 DNA is TGTGCCTGGAGTGGACTCGCCAAAAAACTGTTTTTT. Translation: CAWSGLAKKLFF.

The CDR3 here is CASSSDRAGNTIYF. CDR3 nucleotide sequence: TGTGCCAGCAGCTCTGACAGGGCTGGAAACACCATATATTTT. The chain recombines TRBV7-2 with TRBJ1-3; 7 bases are shared with TRBD1. The CDR3 consists of 14 residues. Germline lookup yields CDR1 SGHTA and CDR2 FQGNSA. Germline trimming cut 4 bases from V and 2 bases from J; bases unmatched to any gene: 2.

The CDR3 loop reads CATSRGENNEQFF. In DNA, the CDR3 is TGTGCCACCAGCAGAGGCGAGAACAATGAGCAGTTCTTC. The chain links TRBV15 to TRBJ2-1; no definite D call. V lost 1 base to trimming and J lost 5 bases, with 6 bases between them. Germline values: CDR1 LNHNV, CDR2 YYDKDF (reference sequence). The CDR3 covers 13 residues.

The chain combines TRBV28 with TRBJ1-1, with D tentatively TRBD1 (5 bases). Germline V gives CDR1 MDHEN, CDR2 SYDVKM. There are 14 residues in the CDR3. The ends were cut back, 5 bases at V and 1 base at J, with 11 bases in the middle. DNA of the CDR3: TGTGCCAGCAGTCGTTCGGGGGGGAACACTGAAGCTTTCTTT. It encodes CASSRSGGNTEAFF.